The 30 T cell receptor beta chains below all came from one sample that was sequenced in a study of cytomegalovirus exposure and HLA in healthy donors. The protocol was immunoSEQ multiplex PCR, while the TCRdb copy is restricted to in-frame clones and leaves out a portion. The table includes some 240,000 clones, 83% detected once. Input material: PBMCs. The receptors come from a woman aged 18-29 years in good health and CMV-seronegative.

The chain carries TRBV27 and TRBJ2-2, with 7 nucleotides matching TRBD1. Germline values: CDR1 MNHEY, CDR2 SMNVEV (reference sequence). This CDR3 contains 15 residues. V was pared by 1 base and J by 5 bases, with 4 bases of the junction left unmatched. CDR3 nucleotide sequence: TGTGCCAGCAGTTTATGGGACAGCGAGACCGGGGAGCTGTTTTTT. Amino acids: CASSLWDSETGELFF.

The genes are TRBV11-2 and TRBJ1-2; D is unresolved. CDR1 and CDR2 (germline): SGHAT, FQNNGV. V shed 5 bases and J shed 1 base, with 8 bases lying between them. CDR3 length equals 13 residues. DNA of the CDR3: TGTGCCAGCAGCCCCCATAGTAACTATGGCTACACCTTC. This gives the protein CASSPHSNYGYTF.

The J gene is TRBJ1-2, the V gene TRBV2, with D tentatively TRBD1 (6 bases). Trimming removed 5 bases from V and 6 bases from J, with 7 bases in between. CDR3 length: 11 amino acids. Germline lookup yields CDR1 SNHLY and CDR2 FYNNEI. The CDR3 loop is CASSQGNGYTF. The CDR3, as DNA: TGTGCCAGCAGTCAGGGGAATGGCTACACCTTC.

The chain combines TRBV28 with TRBJ2-1; 8 positions match TRBD2. V was clipped by 5 bases and J by 9 bases; unmatched bases: 15. CDR3 length: 16 amino acids. Germline V gene lookup returns CDR1 MDHEN and CDR2 SYDVKM. This CDR3 reads CASSPRGSGILTEQFF. The CDR3 coding sequence is TGTGCCAGCAGTCCCCGCGGTAGCGGGATCCTCACTGAGCAGTTCTTC.

V is TRBV5-1 and J is TRBJ2-4; TRBD1 matches 7 bases. There are 14 residues in the CDR3. The germline CDR1 and CDR2 sequences are SGHRS and YFSETQ. With 4 bases clipped from V and 3 bases from J, the junction kept 4 bases outside the gene matches. For the CDR3, the DNA is TGCGCCAGCAGCCAGACAGGGTTCAAAAACATTCAGTACTTC. Its translation: CASSQTGFKNIQYF.

This clone appeared a single time. The rearrangement links TRBV15 to TRBJ1-2; perhaps TRBD1 as D (6 bases). The V gene's germline CDR1 is LNHNV and CDR2 YYDKDF (reference sequence). Trimming shortened V by 1 base and J by 0 bases, and 9 bases separated the two germline ends. CDR3 size: 15 residues. In DNA form, the CDR3 reads TGTGCCACCAGCAGAGGGACAGTAGCTAACTATGGCTACACCTTC. It translates to CATSRGTVANYGYTF.

This sequence joins TRBV11-2 and TRBJ2-1; the match to TRBD2 covers 8 bases. Germline lookup yields CDR1 SGHAT and CDR2 FQNNGV. V shed 5 bases and J 3 bases; nucleotides not matched to a gene: 12. The CDR3 runs 17 residues. CDR3 in DNA: TGTGCCAGCAGCCCAGGACTAGCCGCGGTATACTACAATGAGCAGTTCTTC. This codes for CASSPGLAAVYYNEQFF.

The chain is built from TRBV29-1 and TRBJ1-2, with unresolved D. The V end was cut by 7 bases, the J end by 8 bases, with 20 bases between. The germline V gene encodes CDR1 SQVTM and CDR2 ANQGSEA. The CDR3 extends over 13 amino acids. Written as DNA, the CDR3 is TGCAGCGGGGGAACTCTGACCGGGCCCGGCTACACCTTC. This gives the protein CSGGTLTGPGYTF.

This chain uses TRBV27 with TRBJ2-7; 13 bases line up with TRBD2. With 5 bases clipped from V and 6 bases from J, the junction kept 4 bases outside the gene matches. The CDR3 is 14 residues long. The germline V gene has CDR1 MNHEY and CDR2 SMNVEV (reference sequence). This CDR3 reads CASSPWTSGGEQYF. In nucleotides, the CDR3 is TGTGCCAGCAGTCCTTGGACTAGCGGGGGCGAGCAGTACTTC.

The genes are TRBV6-5 and TRBJ2-3; no clear D. The length of the CDR3 is 16 residues. The V end lost 0 bases, the J end lost 0 bases, and 10 bases lay between the germline ends. From germline, CDR1 is MNHEY and CDR2 SVGAGI. This CDR3 is CASSYSTPTSTDTQYF. CDR3 DNA sequence: TGTGCCAGCAGTTACTCGACACCCACTAGCACAGATACGCAGTATTTT.

The chain employs TRBV10-3 and TRBJ1-2; no clear D. V was trimmed by 4 bases and J by 6 bases, leaving 18 bases between them. Germline V gives CDR1 ENHRY, CDR2 SYGVKD. This CDR3 is 15 amino acids long. The CDR3 DNA reads TGTGCCATCAGTGGGGTTCGGGAGGCAGGCGATGGCTACACCTTC. Its translation is CAISGVREAGDGYTF.

The chain employs TRBV6-6 and TRBJ2-5; 9 positions agree with TRBD1. J was trimmed by 2 bases and V by 5 bases; bases with no gene match: 3. There are 14 residues in the CDR3. Germline CDR1 reads MNHNY; CDR2 reads SVGAGI (reference sequence). The chain's CDR3 is CASSVQGAQETQYF. CDR3 coding DNA: TGTGCCAGCAGTGTACAGGGGGCGCAAGAGACCCAGTACTTC.

The rearrangement joins TRBV2 to TRBJ2-1, with TRBD2 matching over 7 bases. This CDR3 has 15 residues. J lost 8 bases, V lost 5 bases, and 12 bases had no gene match. Germline lookup yields CDR1 SNHLY and CDR2 FYNNEI. Here the CDR3 DNA reads TGTGCCAGCAGTAGCAGCCTTGGACTAGTGGATGAGCAGTTCTTC. It codes for CASSSSLGLVDEQFF.

Points on this clone: Germline is not matched at one junction end, which may reflect a read error. This chain uses TRBV7-7 with TRBJ2-7; D is uncertain. CDR1 and CDR2 (germline): SSHAT, FNYEAQ (reference sequence). This CDR3 is built from 15 residues. This CDR3 reads CASSLGRGWEHEQYF. The DNA for the CDR3 is TGTGCTAGCAGCTTAGGGCGTGGGTGGGAACACGAGCAGTACTTC.

The V call is TRBV19, the J call TRBJ2-2; D not certain. Germline V gene data show CDR1 as LNHDA and CDR2 as SQIVND (reference sequence). V lost 6 bases and J 6 bases, leaving 17 bases between the germline ends. This CDR3 contains 15 residues. In nucleotides, the CDR3 is TGTGCCAGTAGCGCCGCGGCAGGTTTGCCCGGGGAGCTGTTTTTT. It codes for CASSAAAGLPGELFF.

This clone is a singleton in its sample. The DNA for the CDR3 is TGCGCCAGCAGCCAAGATCGGGGACAACATCAGCCCCAGCATTTT. Its translation: CASSQDRGQHQPQHF. The rearrangement uses TRBV4-1 and TRBJ1-5, with D maybe TRBD1 (6 bases). The CDR3 loop spans 15 amino acids. V lost 0 bases to trimming and J lost 5 bases, with 11 bases between them. The V gene's germline CDR1 is MGHRA and CDR2 YSYEKL.

The chain combines TRBV5-6 with TRBJ1-3; the D is unclear. The V end lost 1 base, the J end lost 2 bases, and 13 bases lay between the germline ends. The germline CDR1 and CDR2 sequences are SGHDT and YYEEEE. This CDR3 has 16 amino acids. In DNA, the CDR3 is TGTGCCAGCAGCTTGCCCAACCCCGGGGCTGGAAACACCATATATTTT. Translating it yields CASSLPNPGAGNTIYF.

This chain joins TRBV2 and TRBJ2-1; D perhaps matches TRBD1 (6 bases). The CDR3 loop spans 14 amino acids. The germline gives CDR1 SNHLY, CDR2 FYNNEI. Trimming left V 4 bases short and J 5 bases short, with 12 bases between. CDR3 nucleotide sequence: TGTGCCAGCAGTGGGGTGGACAGAGACAATGAGCAGTTCTTC. Translation: CASSGVDRDNEQFF.

The DNA of the CDR3 is TGTGCCAGCAGTTTATCGGGGGCGCGAACTAATGAAAAACTGTTTTTT. Amino acids: CASSLSGARTNEKLFF. V usage is TRBV27 and J usage is TRBJ1-4; a weak D match, TRBD1 (6 bases). This CDR3 contains 16 residues. Trimming took off 0 bases at V and 1 base at J, with 9 bases between the two ends. Germline CDR1 and CDR2: MNHEY and SMNVEV (reference sequence).

The V call is TRBV30, the J call TRBJ1-1; TRBD1 might be the D (5 bases). The V end lost 6 bases, the J end lost 4 bases, and 12 bases lay between the germline ends. In germline, CDR1 is GTSNPN, CDR2 SVGIG (reference sequence). This CDR3 has 12 amino acids. CDR3 loop: CACGTQGTEAFF. The CDR3 coding sequence is TGTGCCTGTGGGACCCAAGGCACTGAAGCTTTCTTT.

This chain joins TRBV6-5 and TRBJ2-1, with 11 bases lining up with TRBD2. The V gene end was trimmed by 0 bases and the J gene end by 8 bases; junction bases not matched to a gene: 3. The germline V gene has CDR1 MNHEY and CDR2 SVGAGI. This CDR3 is built from 15 residues. DNA of the CDR3: TGTGCCAGCAGTTACTCGCTAGCGGGGGGTCATGAGCAGTTCTTC. Protein product: CASSYSLAGGHEQFF.

J is TRBJ2-1 and V is TRBV7-9; the D gene is possibly TRBD2 (5 bases). The germline V gene has CDR1 SEHNR and CDR2 FQNEAQ (reference sequence). V lost 5 bases, J lost 9 bases, and 26 bases lay in between. This CDR3 is 17 amino acids long. As DNA, the CDR3 is TGTGCCAGCAGCCACCCGGTTCCGGTTCCGGGTCGGGGTGAGCAGTTCTTC. This translates into CASSHPVPVPGRGEQFF.

A note on this clone: Different DNA sequences within this sample yield the same CDR3. This chain connects TRBV27 to TRBJ2-1, with D unclear. Germline values: CDR1 MNHEY, CDR2 SMNVEV (reference sequence). Trimming took 5 bases from V and 4 from J, leaving 3 bases between them. The CDR3 totals 11 residues. The CDR3: CASSRYNEQFF. DNA for the CDR3: TGTGCCAGCAGTCGATACAATGAGCAGTTCTTC.

This clone is a singleton in its sample. The chain uses TRBV19 and TRBJ2-3; D gene ambiguous. The CDR3 is 14 amino acids. Trimming took 5 bases from V and 2 from J, leaving 11 bases between them. Germline lookup yields CDR1 LNHDA and CDR2 SQIVND (reference sequence). The CDR3 bases are TGTGCCAGTAGTCCCGGTGGATACACAGATACGCAGTATTTT. It encodes CASSPGGYTDTQYF.

The chain employs TRBV5-1 and TRBJ2-1, with D perhaps TRBD2 (5 bases). The CDR3 covers 15 residues. Germline CDR1 reads SGHRS; CDR2 reads YFSETQ. V was pared by 3 bases and J by 6 bases, with 16 bases between. CDR3 residues: CASSSAASWSNEQFF. Written as DNA, the CDR3 is TGCGCCAGCAGCTCCGCGGCTAGCTGGAGCAATGAGCAGTTCTTC.

The gene calls are TRBV10-1 and TRBJ2-5, with TRBD1 identical over 7 bases. This CDR3 contains 14 residues. The trim removed 4 bases at V and 5 bases at J, leaving 7 bases unmatched. CDR1 WNHNN and CDR2 SYGVQD come from the germline V gene (reference sequence). CDR3 nucleotide sequence: TGCGCCAGCAGTGGGGACAGCCTCGGGGAGACCCAGTACTTC. Its translation: CASSGDSLGETQYF.

V and J are TRBV7-2 and TRBJ1-1, with a weak D call TRBD1 (6 bases). The germline V and J ends were trimmed by 5 bases and 7 bases, with 17 bases remaining between them. This CDR3 contains 14 residues. CDR1 and CDR2 from the germline V gene are SGHTA and FQGNSA. CDR3 in amino acids: CASSRDILRLEAFF. CDR3 nucleotides: TGTGCCAGCAGCCGGGACATCCTGAGGCTTGAAGCTTTCTTT.

This clone was picked up one time. This chain joins TRBV29-1 and TRBJ1-1; D gene uncertain. Between the trimmed V and J ends, which lost 4 bases and 0 bases, there was a span of 21 bases. Germline lookup yields CDR1 SQVTM and CDR2 ANQGSEA. The CDR3 contains 17 residues. The CDR3 DNA follows: TGCAGCGTTGTCTGGCAGTCCGAGGGATATATGAACACTGAAGCTTTCTTT. It specifies CSVVWQSEGYMNTEAFF.

CDR3 bases: TGTGCCAGCTCACCACCGGCTGGTATCCTCTATGGCTACACCTTC. The encoded protein is CASSPPAGILYGYTF. The chain combines TRBV18 with TRBJ1-2; D is uncertain. Trimming stripped 0 bases from V and 4 bases from J, with 12 bases between. The germline CDR1 and CDR2 sequences are KGHSH and LQKENI. This CDR3 spans 15 amino acids.

The chain joins TRBV19 to TRBJ1-2; 8 positions agree with TRBD1. The germline gives CDR1 LNHDA, CDR2 SQIVND (reference sequence). This CDR3 has 16 residues. V dropped 5 bases and J dropped 4; count of bases not matched to a gene: 12. The CDR3 protein is CASSPHAGDRSYGYTF. The DNA for the CDR3 is TGTGCCAGTAGTCCACACGCGGGGGACAGGAGCTATGGCTACACCTTC.